Sequencing of this T cell receptor (beta chain) was carried out in a study of CD4 and CD8 cells across lung adenocarcinoma regions. Localized lung adenocarcinoma, a non-small cell lung cancer, affected the donors. TCRdb processed the PCR reads anew with MiXCR; each CDR3 protein has one entry. The repertoire includes several thousand distinct CDR3 sequences, roughly 50% of them detected once, and around 43% sits in the top ten. This clonotype was counted between two and nine times. Given the absence of the conserved phenylalanine or tryptophan at the CDR3 end, a read error is likely. It is unclear where the CDR3 begins or ends on the DNA, so no DNA is shown, and the CDR3 is as TCRdb lists it. CDR1 MNHNS and CDR2 SASEGT come from the germline V gene. The CDR3 length equals 12 residues, ends included.

The specimen sequenced was CD8+ T cells from the center of a lung tumor. This clonotype originated in a male donor with lung adenocarcinoma. The CD4 and CD8 labels of this study may be unreliable. This sequence joins TRBV6-1 and TRBJ2-1; the DNA was not used to check the table's D call, TRBD2. The CDR3 here is CASSEAGEGLSL.